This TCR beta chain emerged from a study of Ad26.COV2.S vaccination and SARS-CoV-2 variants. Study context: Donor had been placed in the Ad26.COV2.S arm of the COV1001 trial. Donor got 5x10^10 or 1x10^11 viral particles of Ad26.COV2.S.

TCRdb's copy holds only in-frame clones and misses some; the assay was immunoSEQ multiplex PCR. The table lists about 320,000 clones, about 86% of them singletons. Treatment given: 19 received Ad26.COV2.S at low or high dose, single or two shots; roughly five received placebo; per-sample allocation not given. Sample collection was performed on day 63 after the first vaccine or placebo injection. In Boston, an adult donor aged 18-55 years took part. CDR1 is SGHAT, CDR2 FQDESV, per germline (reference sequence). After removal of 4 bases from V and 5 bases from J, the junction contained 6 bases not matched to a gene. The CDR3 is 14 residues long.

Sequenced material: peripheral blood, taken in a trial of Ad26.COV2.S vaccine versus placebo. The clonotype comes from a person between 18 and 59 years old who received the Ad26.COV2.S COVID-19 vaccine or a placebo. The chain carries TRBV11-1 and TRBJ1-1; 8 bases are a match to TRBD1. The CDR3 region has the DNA TGTGCCAGCAGCTCCGGACAGGGTCCAACTGAAGCTTTCTTT. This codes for CASSSGQGPTEAFF.